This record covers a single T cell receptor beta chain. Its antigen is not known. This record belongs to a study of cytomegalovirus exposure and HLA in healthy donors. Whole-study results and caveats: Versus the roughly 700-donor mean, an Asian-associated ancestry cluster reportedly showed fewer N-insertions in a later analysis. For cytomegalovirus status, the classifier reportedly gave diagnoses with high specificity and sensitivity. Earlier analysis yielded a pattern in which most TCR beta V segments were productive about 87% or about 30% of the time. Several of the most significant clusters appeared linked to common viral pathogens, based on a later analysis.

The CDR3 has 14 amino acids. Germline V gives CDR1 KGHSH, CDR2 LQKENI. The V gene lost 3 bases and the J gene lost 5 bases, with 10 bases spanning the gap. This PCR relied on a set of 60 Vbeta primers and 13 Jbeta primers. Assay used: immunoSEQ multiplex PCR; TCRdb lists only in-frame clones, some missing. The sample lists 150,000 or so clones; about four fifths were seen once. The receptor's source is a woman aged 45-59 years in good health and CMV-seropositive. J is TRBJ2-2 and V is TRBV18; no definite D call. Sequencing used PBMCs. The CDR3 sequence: CASSPRVKTGELFF. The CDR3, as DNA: TGTGCCAGCTCACCTCGGGTAAAGACCGGGGAGCTGTTTTTT.